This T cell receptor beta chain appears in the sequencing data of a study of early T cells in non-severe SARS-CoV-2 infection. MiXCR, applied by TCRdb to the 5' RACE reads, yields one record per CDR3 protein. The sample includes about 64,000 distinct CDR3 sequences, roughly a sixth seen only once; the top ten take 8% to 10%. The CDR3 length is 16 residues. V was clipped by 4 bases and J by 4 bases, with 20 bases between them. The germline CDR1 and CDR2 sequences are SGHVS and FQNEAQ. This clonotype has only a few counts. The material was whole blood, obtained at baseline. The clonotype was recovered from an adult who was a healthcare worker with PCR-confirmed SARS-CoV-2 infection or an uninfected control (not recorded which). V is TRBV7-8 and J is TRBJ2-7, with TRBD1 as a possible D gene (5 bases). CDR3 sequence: CASSSPTTTEIYEQYF. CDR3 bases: TGTGCCAGCAGCTCACCAACGACGACAGAGATTTACGAGCAGTACTTC.